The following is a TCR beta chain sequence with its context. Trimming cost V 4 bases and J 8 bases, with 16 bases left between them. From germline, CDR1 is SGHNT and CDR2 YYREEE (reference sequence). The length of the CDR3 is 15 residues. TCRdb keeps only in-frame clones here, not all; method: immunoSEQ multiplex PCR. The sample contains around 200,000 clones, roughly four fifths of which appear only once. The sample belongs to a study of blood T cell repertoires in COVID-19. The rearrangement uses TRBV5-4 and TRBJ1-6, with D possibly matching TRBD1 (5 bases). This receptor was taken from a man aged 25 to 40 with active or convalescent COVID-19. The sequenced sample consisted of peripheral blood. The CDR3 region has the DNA TGTGCCAGCAGCAACTTGGGGGGTGGGGATTCACCCCTCCACTTT. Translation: CASSNLGGGDSPLHF.